Listed below are T cell receptor beta chains from one sample, sequenced in a study of blood T cells in healthy people across ages. TCRdb recomputed calls from the 5' RACE reads with MiXCR, one row per CDR3 protein. The table shows more than 800,000 distinct CDR3 sequences, with less than 50% occurring only once. Sequencing was carried out using blood. The source of these receptors is a woman aged 60-70 years in good health. Each CDR3 is given with its conserved first and last residue. Fields, in order: V gene, J gene, clone size, CDR3 protein. A clone size is listed for some rows: how often the clone was seen (once, few, many), or a class if it is expanded.

v_call: TRBV5-5
j_call: .
clone_size: .
cdr3_aa: CASSLAPMGGETQYF

v_call: TRBV18
j_call: TRBJ2-7
clone_size: few
cdr3_aa: CASSPSVTGSYEQYF

v_call: TRBV4-2
j_call: TRBJ2-3
clone_size: .
cdr3_aa: CASSQRSGSGTDTQYF

v_call: TRBV9
j_call: TRBJ2-7
clone_size: .
cdr3_aa: CASSSSGTGDIYEQYF

v_call: TRBV10-3
j_call: TRBJ2-3
clone_size: .
cdr3_aa: CATSEGGNRDTQYF

v_call: TRBV9
j_call: TRBJ1-1
clone_size: .
cdr3_aa: CASSVTSQGAYTEAFF

v_call: TRBV30
j_call: TRBJ2-5
clone_size: many
cdr3_aa: CAWRKQGAKQETQYF

v_call: TRBV28
j_call: TRBJ2-4
clone_size: few
cdr3_aa: CASSLIQGAGKNIQYF

v_call: TRBV2
j_call: TRBJ2-1
clone_size: .
cdr3_aa: CVSRISSGPDNEQFF

v_call: TRBV3-1
j_call: TRBJ2-5
clone_size: few
cdr3_aa: CASSQEAGVSRETQYF

v_call: TRBV29-1
j_call: TRBJ2-1
clone_size: few
cdr3_aa: CSVGTGVEQFF

v_call: TRBV27
j_call: TRBJ2-5
clone_size: few
cdr3_aa: CASSSAHLRGGETQYF

v_call: TRBV29-1
j_call: TRBJ2-7
clone_size: .
cdr3_aa: CSVGPLPSAGGGSYEQYF

v_call: TRBV20-1
j_call: TRBJ2-3
clone_size: few
cdr3_aa: CSATSLAGAGTDTQYF

v_call: TRBV7-3
j_call: TRBJ2-3
clone_size: .
cdr3_aa: CASSQTGGATDTQYF

v_call: TRBV11-2
j_call: TRBJ2-5
clone_size: .
cdr3_aa: CASSHTGDRTQYF

v_call: TRBV28
j_call: TRBJ2-7
clone_size: few
cdr3_aa: CASSFGTGNEQYF

v_call: TRBV20-1
j_call: TRBJ2-1
clone_size: .
cdr3_aa: CSVGLASYNEQFF

v_call: TRBV6-5
j_call: TRBJ1-4
clone_size: .
cdr3_aa: CASSTGPPGEKLFF

v_call: TRBV6-2/TRBV6-3
j_call: TRBJ2-3
clone_size: .
cdr3_aa: CASSRTGGTGTQYF

v_call: TRBV15
j_call: .
clone_size: few
cdr3_aa: CATSRGSGGYEQYF

v_call: TRBV11-2
j_call: TRBJ2-7
clone_size: .
cdr3_aa: CASSLDSGYGIEQYF

v_call: TRBV9
j_call: TRBJ2-7
clone_size: .
cdr3_aa: CASSVGGSTSGPYEQYF

v_call: TRBV21-1
j_call: .
clone_size: .
cdr3_aa: CASPYGGAGGSYEQYF

v_call: TRBV5-6
j_call: TRBJ2-7
clone_size: few
cdr3_aa: CASSLDGPHEQYF

v_call: TRBV20-1
j_call: .
clone_size: .
cdr3_aa: CSAIQTDSGPYEQYF

v_call: TRBV20-1
j_call: TRBJ2-7
clone_size: .
cdr3_aa: CSARGVAGVDYEQYF

v_call: TRBV7-3
j_call: TRBJ2-3
clone_size: .
cdr3_aa: CASSLRPGLSTDTQYF

v_call: TRBV20-1
j_call: TRBJ2-5
clone_size: .
cdr3_aa: CSARRRQDEQYF

v_call: TRBV29-1
j_call: TRBJ2-7
clone_size: .
cdr3_aa: CSVESAQGVSYEQYF

v_call: TRBV6-1
j_call: TRBJ2-4
clone_size: .
cdr3_aa: CASRVKNIQYF

v_call: TRBV14
j_call: TRBJ2-3
clone_size: .
cdr3_aa: CASPPGGSSTGTGSTDTQYF

v_call: TRBV20-1
j_call: TRBJ1-5
clone_size: .
cdr3_aa: CSAGSSWSNQPQHF

v_call: TRBV20-1
j_call: .
clone_size: many
cdr3_aa: CSARDPRYEQYF

v_call: TRBV18
j_call: TRBJ2-5
clone_size: .
cdr3_aa: CASSPPRVRRETQYF

v_call: TRBV7-2
j_call: TRBJ2-1
clone_size: .
cdr3_aa: CASRGVGRNFGNEQFF

v_call: TRBV27
j_call: TRBJ2-4
clone_size: few
cdr3_aa: CASSFGSRDIQYF

v_call: TRBV9
j_call: TRBJ2-7
clone_size: once
cdr3_aa: CASSVDGQSPYKQYF

v_call: TRBV7-9
j_call: TRBJ2-3
clone_size: .
cdr3_aa: CASSPNRGRHTDTQYF

v_call: TRBV7-9
j_call: TRBJ2-7
clone_size: few
cdr3_aa: CASLRDRPYEQYF